This T cell receptor (beta chain) originates from a study of T cells in localized non-small cell lung cancer. General observations from the study: It remains possible that heterogeneity exists, since only one tumor region was sequenced. Uninvolved adjacent lung showed peak T cell clonality, exceeding tumor. There was an association of higher blood T cell density with longer overall survival.

This clone appeared a single time. The antigen is undetermined. Assay: immunoSEQ multiplex PCR; the TCRdb copy retains only in-frame clones and omits some. The sample lists 40,000 or so clones, approximately 80% occurring once. The V end lost 1 base, the J end lost 1 base, and 12 bases lay between the germline ends. The CDR3 runs to 16 residues. Germline CDR1 is SGHNT and CDR2 is YENEEA. The chain is built from TRBV11-3 and TRBJ2-3, with a possible D match to TRBD2 (5 bases). Sequencing was performed on peripheral blood, taken before any cancer treatment. The receptor comes from a male donor aged 60 or older with stage III squamous cell lung carcinoma. CDR3 sequence: CASSLGVGAGTDTQYF. In DNA form, the CDR3 reads TGTGCCAGCAGCTTAGGAGTGGGAGCTGGCACAGATACGCAGTATTTT.